This T cell receptor (beta chain) was identified in a study of blood T cell repertoires in COVID-19 (dated by TCRdb to the early 2020s). Concerning the study at large: Samples from collaborators originated in the United States, Italy and Spain and spanned both the acute and convalescent phases of COVID-19. The prospective study material was composed of cDNA or gDNA derived from T cells, B-cell-depleted T cells, or PBMCs. The sample metadata nearly always contained a de-identified subject ID, COVID-19 status, age in years and sex. Deeply sampled blood TCRbeta repertoires from subjects exposed to, actively infected with, or recovered from COVID-19 were included in the dataset. Samples came from the ongoing ImmuneRACE study (first 160 participants) plus 1,254 subjects from 6 global collaborators. The repertoires were made available in a free public database intended to serve as a resource for research on the immune response to SARS-CoV-2. Where available, HLA class I and class II types were taken from metadata supplied by the sample provider and were not determined by assay-based typing.

TCRbeta CDR3 regions were amplified from genomic DNA by means of the immunoSEQ Assay, a bias-controlled multiplex PCR. The paper's data handling went like this. The number of nucleated cells in each sample was estimated from the amplification of reference gene primers within the assay. Sequence reads were collapsed and filtered to measure the absolute abundance of every unique TCRbeta CDR3 rearrangement. Productive Simpson clonality was computed per sample as the square root of Simpson's diversity index over productive rearrangements. Held by TCRdb, this immuneACCESS table contains in-frame sequences only and omits some clones. Under half of the omission traces to an unresolved V gene where checked; the cause of the rest is unknown. V and J calls and clone size come straight from that table; D and trimming were deduced from the DNA. For this sample the table gives 280,000 or so clones, of which around 90% were detected only once. The top ten hold just under 9.5% of the sample.

Whole blood was collected in K2EDTA tubes by collaborating institutions according to the institutions' own protocols. For TCRbeta analysis, collaborator samples were shipped as frozen whole blood, as isolated PBMCs, or as DNA extracted from either sample type. Beyond this particular receptor, the publication reports: The amount of clinical and demographic metadata varied by source and participant and was provided uncurated.

Regarding this clone: Its binding antigen is unknown. Base quality data are lacking; no much larger clone is found one base away.

This clonotype originated in a man between 18 and 35 years old with active or convalescent COVID-19. What was sequenced was peripheral blood.

The CDR3 here reads CASSKQGYTEAFF. The DNA sequence reads TGTGCCAGCAGTAAACAGGGTTACACTGAAGCTTTCTTT. The chain links TRBV6-5 with TRBJ1-1; TRBD1 is a weak D gene call, 6 bases matching. Trimming takes 5 bases from V and 3 bases from J, and the germline ends sit 10 bases apart. CDR1 MNHEY and CDR2 SVGAGI were looked up in the germline V gene. Measured from the cysteine to the phenylalanine, the CDR3 is 13 residues long. Only the CDR3 part of the read is kept: 39 bases, read in frame from the first base.